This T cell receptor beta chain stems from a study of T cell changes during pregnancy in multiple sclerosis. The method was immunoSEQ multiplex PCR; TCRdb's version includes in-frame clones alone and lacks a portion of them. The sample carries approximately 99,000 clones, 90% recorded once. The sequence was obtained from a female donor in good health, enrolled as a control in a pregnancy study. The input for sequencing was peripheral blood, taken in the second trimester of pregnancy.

The CDR3 region is CASSLPRQGTGNTIYF. DNA for the CDR3: TGCGCCAGCAGCTTGCCCCGACAGGGGACTGGAAACACCATATATTTT. This chain links TRBV5-1 with TRBJ1-3; the match to TRBD1 covers 8 bases. CDR1 SGHRS and CDR2 YFSETQ come from the germline V gene. V was clipped by 1 base and J by 2 bases; unmatched bases: 5. The CDR3 is 16 residues long.